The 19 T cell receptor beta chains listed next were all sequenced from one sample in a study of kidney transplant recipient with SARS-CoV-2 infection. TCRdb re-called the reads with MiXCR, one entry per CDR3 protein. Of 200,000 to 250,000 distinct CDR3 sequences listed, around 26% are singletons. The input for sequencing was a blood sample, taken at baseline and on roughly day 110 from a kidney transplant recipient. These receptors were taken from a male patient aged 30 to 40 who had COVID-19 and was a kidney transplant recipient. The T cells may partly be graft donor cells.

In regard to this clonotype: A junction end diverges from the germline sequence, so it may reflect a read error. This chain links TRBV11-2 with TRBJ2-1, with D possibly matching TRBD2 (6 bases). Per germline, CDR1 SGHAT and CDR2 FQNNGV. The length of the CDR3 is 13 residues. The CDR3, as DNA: TGTGTCAGCAGCTTAAGGGACTTCAATGAGCAGTTCTTC. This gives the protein CVSSLRDFNEQFF.

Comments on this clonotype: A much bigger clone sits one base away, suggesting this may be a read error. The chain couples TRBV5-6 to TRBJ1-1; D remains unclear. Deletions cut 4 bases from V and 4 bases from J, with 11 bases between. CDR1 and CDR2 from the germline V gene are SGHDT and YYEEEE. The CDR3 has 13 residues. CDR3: CASSLLQITEAFF. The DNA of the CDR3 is TGTGCCAGCAGCCTTTTACAGATCACTGAAGCTTTCTTT.

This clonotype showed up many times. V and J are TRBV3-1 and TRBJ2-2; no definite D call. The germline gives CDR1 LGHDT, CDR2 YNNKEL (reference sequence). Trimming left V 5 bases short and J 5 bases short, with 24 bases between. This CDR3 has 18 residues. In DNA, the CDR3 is TGTGCCAGCAGCGATTGTTTTCCCATTTCAGGCTTGACCGGGGAGCTGTTTTTT. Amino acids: CASSDCFPISGLTGELFF.

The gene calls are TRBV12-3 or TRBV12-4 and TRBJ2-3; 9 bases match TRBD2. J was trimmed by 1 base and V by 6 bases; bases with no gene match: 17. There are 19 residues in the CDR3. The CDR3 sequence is CASSPLGGVAGVGTDTQYF. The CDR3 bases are TGTGCCAGCAGCCCATTGGGGGGGGTAGCGGGAGTCGGCACAGATACGCAGTATTTT.

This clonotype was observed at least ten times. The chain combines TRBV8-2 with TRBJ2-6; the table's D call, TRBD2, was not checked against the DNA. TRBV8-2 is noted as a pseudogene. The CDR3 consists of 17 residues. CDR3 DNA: TGTGGCACCTTGGCTAGGATAACACAAAGTCGGGCCAACGTCCTGACTTTC. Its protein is CGTLARITQSRANVLTF.

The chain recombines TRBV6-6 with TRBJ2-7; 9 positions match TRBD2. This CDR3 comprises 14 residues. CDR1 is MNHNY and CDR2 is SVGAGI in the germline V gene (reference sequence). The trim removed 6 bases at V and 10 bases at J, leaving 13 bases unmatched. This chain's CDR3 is CASSWTSVTYKQYF. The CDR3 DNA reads TGTGCCAGCAGCTGGACTAGCGTAACCTACAAACAGTACTTC.

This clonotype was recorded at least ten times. The CDR3 sequence: CASSESRTSGDEQFF. The DNA for the CDR3 is TGTGCCAGCAGTGAATCGCGTACTTCAGGGGATGAGCAGTTCTTC. The chain joins TRBV6-1 to TRBJ2-1; the D gene is possibly TRBD1 (6 bases). Trimming removed 2 bases at V and 8 bases at J, with 16 bases between. There are 15 residues in the CDR3. Germline-derived CDR1 and CDR2 are MNHNS and SASEGT.

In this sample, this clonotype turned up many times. In DNA, the CDR3 is TGTGCCAGCAGCTCCAATTACGATCTCGGAAAGACCTATGGCTACACCTTC. The encoded protein is CASSSNYDLGKTYGYTF. The rearrangement links TRBV11-3 to TRBJ1-2, with unresolved D. The germline V gene encodes CDR1 SGHNT and CDR2 YENEEA. Trimming removed 4 bases at V and 4 bases at J, with 22 bases between. The CDR3 spans 17 residues.

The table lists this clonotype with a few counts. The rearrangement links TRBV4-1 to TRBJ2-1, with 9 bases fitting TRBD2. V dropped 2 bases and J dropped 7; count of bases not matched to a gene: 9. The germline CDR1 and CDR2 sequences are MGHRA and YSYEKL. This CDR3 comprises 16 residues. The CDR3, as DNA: TGCGCCAGCAGCCAAAGGGGAGCGGGAGGTAGTAATGAGCAGTTCTTC. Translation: CASSQRGAGGSNEQFF.

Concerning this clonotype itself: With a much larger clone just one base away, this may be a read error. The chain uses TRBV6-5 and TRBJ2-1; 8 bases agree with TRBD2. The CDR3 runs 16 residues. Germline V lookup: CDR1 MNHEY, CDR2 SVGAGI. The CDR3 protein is CASSYSSGTPYNEEFF. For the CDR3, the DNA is TGTGCCAGCAGTTACTCTAGCGGGACACCCTACAATGAGGAGTTCTTC.

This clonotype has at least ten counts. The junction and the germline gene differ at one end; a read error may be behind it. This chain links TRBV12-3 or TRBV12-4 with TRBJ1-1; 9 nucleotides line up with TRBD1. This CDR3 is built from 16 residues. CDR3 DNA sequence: TGTGCCAGCGGACATTCCGATGGGGGAACAGGGGGCGCAGCGGTCTTT. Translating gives CASGHSDGGTGGAAVF.

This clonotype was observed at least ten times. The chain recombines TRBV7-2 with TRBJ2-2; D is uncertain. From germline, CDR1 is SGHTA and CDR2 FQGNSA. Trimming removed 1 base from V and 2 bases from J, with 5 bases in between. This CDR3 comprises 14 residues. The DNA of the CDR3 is TGTGCCAGCAGCTTAGGAGTTAACACCGGGGAGCTGTTTTTT. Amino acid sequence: CASSLGVNTGELFF.

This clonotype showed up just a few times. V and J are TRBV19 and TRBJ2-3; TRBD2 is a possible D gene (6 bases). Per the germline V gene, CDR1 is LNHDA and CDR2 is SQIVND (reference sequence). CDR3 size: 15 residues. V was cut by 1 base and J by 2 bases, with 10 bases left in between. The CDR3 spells CASSIGGLPTDTQYF. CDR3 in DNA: TGTGCCAGTAGTATAGGGGGACTTCCCACAGATACGCAGTATTTT. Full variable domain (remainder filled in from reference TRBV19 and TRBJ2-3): DGGITQSPKYLFRKEGQNVTLSCEQNLNHDAMYWYRQDPGQGLRLIYYSQIVNDFQKGDIAEGYSVSREKKESFPLTVTSAQKNPTAFYLCASSIGGLPTDTQYFGPGTRLTVL.

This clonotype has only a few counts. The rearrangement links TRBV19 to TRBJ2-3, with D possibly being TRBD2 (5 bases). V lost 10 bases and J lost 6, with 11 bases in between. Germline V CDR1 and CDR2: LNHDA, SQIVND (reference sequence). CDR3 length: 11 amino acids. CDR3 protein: CATSKRDTQYF. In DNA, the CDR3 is TGTGCCACCTCTAAGCGGGATACGCAGTATTTT. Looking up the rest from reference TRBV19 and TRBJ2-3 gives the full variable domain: DGGITQSPKYLFRKEGQNVTLSCEQNLNHDAMYWYRQDPGQGLRLIYYSQIVNDFQKGDIAEGYSVSREKKESFPLTVTSAQKNPTAFYLCATSKRDTQYFGPGTRLTVL.

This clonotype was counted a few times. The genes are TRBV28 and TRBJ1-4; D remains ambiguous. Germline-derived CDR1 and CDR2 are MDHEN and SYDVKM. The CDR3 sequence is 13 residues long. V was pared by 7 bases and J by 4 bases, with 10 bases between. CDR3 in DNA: TGTGCCAGCAACCAACAAAATAATGAAAAACTGTTTTTT. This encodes CASNQQNNEKLFF.

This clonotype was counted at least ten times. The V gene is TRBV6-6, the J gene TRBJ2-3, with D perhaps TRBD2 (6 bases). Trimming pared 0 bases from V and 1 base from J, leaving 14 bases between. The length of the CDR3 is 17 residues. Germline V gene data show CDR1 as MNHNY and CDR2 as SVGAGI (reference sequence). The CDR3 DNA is TGTGCCAGCAGTTACTCGATTGTTAGCGGACGCACAGATACGCAGTATTTT. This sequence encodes CASSYSIVSGRTDTQYF.

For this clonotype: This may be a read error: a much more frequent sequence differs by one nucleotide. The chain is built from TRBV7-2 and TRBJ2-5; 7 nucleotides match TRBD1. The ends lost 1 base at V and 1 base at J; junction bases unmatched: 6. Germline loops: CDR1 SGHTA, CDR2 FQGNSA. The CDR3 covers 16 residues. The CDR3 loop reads CASSLVGQVVQETQYF. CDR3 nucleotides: TGTGCCAGCAGCTTAGTTGGACAGGTGGTCCAAGAGACCCAGTACTTC.

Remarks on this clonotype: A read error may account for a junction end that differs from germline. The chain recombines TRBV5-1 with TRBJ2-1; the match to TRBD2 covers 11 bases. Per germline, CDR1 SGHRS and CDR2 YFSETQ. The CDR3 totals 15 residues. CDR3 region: CASGSGLADYNEQFF. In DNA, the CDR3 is TGTGCCAGCGGCTCGGGACTAGCGGATTACAATGAGCAGTTCTTC.

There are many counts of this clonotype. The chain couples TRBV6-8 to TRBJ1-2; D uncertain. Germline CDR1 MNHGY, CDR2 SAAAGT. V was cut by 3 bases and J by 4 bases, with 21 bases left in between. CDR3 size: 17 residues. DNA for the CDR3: TGTGCCAGCAGTTATCCGGTACGCTCTAGAAAGACCTATGGCTACACCTTC. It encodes CASSYPVRSRKTYGYTF.